The 4 T cell receptor beta chains listed next were all sequenced from one sample in a study of blood T cells in healthy people across ages. Together with a sample-barcoded 5' primer, a J-beta primer mix was included in a second PCR lasting about 6 to 11 cycles. TCRdb re-derived calls from the 5' RACE reads in MiXCR, one entry per CDR3 protein. The sample lists approximately 1.5 million distinct CDR3 sequences; roughly 32% were seen once. The specimen was blood. All receptors derive from a woman aged 25 to 39 in good health.

This chain links TRBV4-1 with TRBJ1-5; D not certain. CDR1 and CDR2 (germline): MGHRA, YSYEKL. The CDR3 totals 18 residues. Deletions cut 0 bases from V and 0 bases from J, with 15 bases between. CDR3 loop: CASSQDKGRINSNQPQHF. CDR3 in DNA: TGCGCCAGCAGCCAAGATAAGGGCAGAATAAATAGCAATCAGCCCCAGCATTTT.

This clonotype has only a few counts. The gene calls are TRBV20-1 and TRBJ1-1, with 9 bases fitting TRBD1. V was pared by 4 bases and J by 3 bases, with 3 bases of the junction left unmatched. CDR1 and CDR2 from the germline V gene are DFQATT and SNEGSKA (reference sequence). CDR3 length: 13 residues. CDR3 sequence (DNA): TGCAGTGCTAAACAGGGGGCGGACACTGAAGCTTTCTTT. Its translation is CSAKQGADTEAFF.

This clonotype showed up many times. This chain uses TRBV4-1 with TRBJ1-2; D is ambiguous. Germline V gene lookup returns CDR1 MGHRA and CDR2 YSYEKL. CDR3 length equals 13 residues. V was trimmed by 1 base and J by 7 bases, leaving 10 bases between them. Written as DNA, the CDR3 is TGCGCCAGCAGCCAAGCAAGGATGCCTGGCTACACCTTC. Protein product: CASSQARMPGYTF.

V is TRBV13 and J is TRBJ2-3; perhaps TRBD2 as D (6 bases). V lost 2 bases and J lost 5, with 11 bases in between. This CDR3 is 14 amino acids long. The germline CDR1 and CDR2 sequences are PRHDT and FYEKMQ (reference sequence). In nucleotides, the CDR3 is TGTGCCAGCAGCTTAACGGGAGATGGAGATACGCAGTATTTT. Translated: CASSLTGDGDTQYF.